Following are 25 T cell receptor beta chains from one sample sequenced in a study of cytomegalovirus exposure and HLA in healthy donors. A multiplex PCR was run with 60 Vbeta primers and 13 Jbeta primers. Clones were read by immunoSEQ multiplex PCR, and TCRdb kept only the in-frame ones, dropping some. The sample shows some 130,000 clones, approximately 71% of them seen only once. The source material was PBMCs. These receptor sequences come from a man younger than 40 in good health and CMV-seronegative.

This chain uses TRBV7-6 with TRBJ1-1; D gene uncertain. The CDR3 is made up of 17 amino acids. V lost 1 base, J lost 3 bases, and 18 bases lay in between. Germline V gives CDR1 SGHVS, CDR2 FNYEAQ. The DNA for the CDR3 is TGTGCCAGCAGCTTAGTTTCCCCTGGCCCTGTTTACACTGAAGCTTTCTTT. This encodes CASSLVSPGPVYTEAFF. Variable domain in full (rest from reference TRBV7-6 and TRBJ1-1): GAGVSQSPRYKVTKRGQDVALRCDPISGHVSLYWYRQALGQGPEFLTYFNYEAQQDKSGLPNDRFSAERPEGSISTLTIQRTEQRDSAMYRCASSLVSPGPVYTEAFFGQGTRLTVV.

The chain recombines TRBV5-1 with TRBJ2-1; TRBD2 agrees at 8 bases. Germline V gives CDR1 SGHRS, CDR2 YFSETQ. CDR3 length: 17 residues. J gave up 5 bases and V 4 bases, and 14 bases lay outside the gene matches. This chain's CDR3 is CASSPSGGGDGHNEQFF. DNA of the CDR3: TGCGCCAGCAGCCCCTCCGGGGGGGGAGATGGTCACAATGAGCAGTTCTTC.

This sequence joins TRBV10-3 and TRBJ2-1; D uncertain. The CDR3 loop spans 12 amino acids. V was shortened by 4 bases and J by 5 bases, with 6 bases between the two germline ends. The V gene's germline CDR1 is ENHRY and CDR2 SYGVKD. CDR3 DNA sequence: TGTGCCATCAGTGTTCAGAACAATGAGCAGTTCTTC. Its translation: CAISVQNNEQFF.

This chain connects TRBV7-3 to TRBJ2-2, with 15 positions matching TRBD2. This CDR3 contains 17 residues. Germline V gene lookup returns CDR1 SGHTA and CDR2 FQGTGA. V lost 5 bases and J lost 6; bases outside the gene matches: 7. CDR3 residues: CASSRTSGRALPGELFF. The CDR3 region has the DNA TGTGCCAGCAGCCGGACTAGCGGGAGGGCCCTCCCCGGGGAGCTGTTTTTT.

The chain is built from TRBV4-2 and TRBJ2-5; 7 bases are shared with TRBD1. Per the germline V gene, CDR1 is LGHNA and CDR2 is YNFKEQ. Trimming at V came to 4 bases and at J to 2 bases, leaving 7 bases not matched to a gene. CDR3 length: 15 residues. CDR3 sequence reads: CASSPRTGHQETQYF. The CDR3 DNA reads as TGTGCCAGCAGCCCTAGGACAGGACATCAAGAGACCCAGTACTTC.

CDR3 in amino acids: CASSLQQGLNTEAFF. The CDR3 bases are TGTGCCAGTAGTCTTCAACAGGGACTGAACACTGAAGCTTTCTTT. The genes are TRBV19 and TRBJ1-1; D possibly corresponds to TRBD1 (6 bases). The CDR3 sequence is 15 residues long. Looked up from germline, CDR1 is LNHDA and CDR2 is SQIVND (reference sequence). The V end was cut by 5 bases, the J end by 0 bases, with 13 bases between.

This chain links TRBV7-8 with TRBJ2-7; TRBD2 aligns across 8 bases. The J segment lost 3 bases and the V segment lost 1 base, leaving 2 bases of the junction unmatched. The germline gives CDR1 SGHVS, CDR2 FQNEAQ. The CDR3 length is 14 residues. The CDR3 sequence: CASSLVSGNYEQYF. CDR3 coding DNA: TGTGCCAGCAGCTTAGTTAGCGGGAACTACGAGCAGTACTTC. Full variable domain (remainder filled in from reference TRBV7-8 and TRBJ2-7): GAGVSQSPRYKVAKRGQDVALRCDPISGHVSLFWYQQALGQGPEFLTYFQNEAQLDKSGLPSDRFFAERPEGSVSTLKIQRTQQEDSAVYLCASSLVSGNYEQYFGPGTRLTVT.

J is TRBJ2-3 and V is TRBV7-3, with 13 nucleotides matching TRBD2. This CDR3 comprises 17 residues. Trimming removed 5 bases from V and 5 bases from J; junction bases left unmatched: 10. CDR1 and CDR2 (germline): SGHTA, FQGTGA. The DNA of the CDR3 is TGTGCCAGCAGCCCAATAGCCCGACTAGCGGGAGGAGATACGCAGTATTTT. Its protein is CASSPIARLAGGDTQYF.

The chain links TRBV7-6 to TRBJ2-2; TRBD2 is a possible D gene (5 bases). This CDR3 comprises 14 residues. V was trimmed by 4 bases and J by 3 bases, leaving 9 bases between them. From germline, CDR1 is SGHVS and CDR2 FNYEAQ. As DNA, the CDR3 is TGTGCCAGCAGCTCCGTGAGGGACACCGGGGAGCTGTTTTTT. Amino acids: CASSSVRDTGELFF.

The genes are TRBV18 and TRBJ2-5, with D tentatively TRBD1 (5 bases). The germline gives CDR1 KGHSH, CDR2 LQKENI. Trimming stripped 0 bases from V and 4 bases from J, with 6 bases between. CDR3 length equals 13 residues. The CDR3 protein is CASSPPQAETQYF. In DNA, the CDR3 is TGTGCCAGCTCACCACCACAGGCAGAGACCCAGTACTTC.

The gene calls are TRBV28 and TRBJ2-3; 9 nucleotides line up with TRBD2. With 6 bases clipped from V and 0 bases from J, the junction kept 4 bases outside the gene matches. The germline CDR1 and CDR2 sequences are MDHEN and SYDVKM. This CDR3 contains 15 residues. CDR3 in DNA: TGTGCCAGCAGCTATGGACTAGCGAGCACAGATACGCAGTATTTT. Its protein is CASSYGLASTDTQYF.

A few counts support this clone. V gene TRBV7-9 combines with J gene TRBJ2-1; a weak D match, TRBD1 (5 bases). CDR3 length equals 17 residues. Germline lookup yields CDR1 SEHNR and CDR2 FQNEAQ (reference sequence). Trimming took off 5 bases at V and 5 bases at J, with 22 bases between the two ends. CDR3 DNA: TGTGCCAGCAGCCATCGGCCCAGACACCAGGGAAACAATGAGCAGTTCTTC. This gives the protein CASSHRPRHQGNNEQFF. The whole variable domain, filled in from reference TRBV7-9 and TRBJ2-1, reads DTGVSQNPRHKITKRGQNVTFRCDPISEHNRLYWYRQTLGQGPEFLTYFQNEAQLEKSRLLSDRFSAERPKGSFSTLEIQRTEQGDSAMYLCASSHRPRHQGNNEQFFGPGTRLTVL.

The chain combines TRBV14 with TRBJ2-7; 8 bases fit TRBD1. Unmatched junction bases numbered 16, after V lost 5 bases and J lost 1 base. Germline V gene sequence: CDR1 SGHDN, CDR2 FVKESK. The CDR3 runs 18 residues. In nucleotides, the CDR3 is TGTGCCAGCAGCTACACAGGGGGTAACTCACACTTATCCTACGAGCAGTACTTC. Residues: CASSYTGGNSHLSYEQYF.

The chain uses TRBV28 and TRBJ1-1; a weak D match, TRBD1 (6 bases). From germline, CDR1 is MDHEN and CDR2 SYDVKM. This CDR3 spans 14 amino acids. V gave up 5 bases and J gave up 5 bases, with 15 bases separating them. CDR3 nucleotides: TGTGCCAGCAGTCCATCTTCAGGGGAAACTGAAGCTTTCTTT. Its protein product is CASSPSSGETEAFF.

In DNA form, the CDR3 reads TGTGCCGAAGGGACAGGAGGGGAAAAACTGTTTTTT. Its protein is CAEGTGGEKLFF. This sequence joins TRBV28 and TRBJ1-4, with TRBD1 matching over 8 bases. Germline values: CDR1 MDHEN, CDR2 SYDVKM. The V segment lost 11 bases and the J segment 8 bases; nucleotides outside the gene matches: 7. The CDR3 loop spans 12 amino acids.

The chain uses TRBV6-1 and TRBJ1-4, with D perhaps matching TRBD1 (5 bases). The germline CDR1 and CDR2 sequences are MNHNS and SASEGT. The length of the CDR3 is 15 residues. Trimming left V 6 bases short and J 10 bases short, with 21 bases between. The CDR3 protein is CASSPKTDVMRKLFF. The CDR3 bases are TGTGCCAGCAGCCCGAAGACAGACGTAATGAGAAAACTGTTTTTT.

The chain employs TRBV2 and TRBJ2-2; perhaps TRBD1 as D (5 bases). This CDR3 comprises 14 residues. The ends were cut back, 3 bases at V and 1 base at J, with 6 bases in the middle. Germline V gene sequence: CDR1 SNHLY, CDR2 FYNNEI. The CDR3 region is CASSDQGNTGELFF. The CDR3 DNA reads as TGTGCCAGCAGTGATCAGGGGAACACCGGGGAGCTGTTTTTT. Full variable domain (remainder filled in from reference TRBV2 and TRBJ2-2): EPEVTQTPSHQVTQMGQEVILRCVPISNHLYFYWYRQILGQKVEFLVSFYNNEISEKSEIFDDQFSVERPDGSNFTLKIRSTKLEDSAMYFCASSDQGNTGELFFGEGSRLTVL.

J is TRBJ2-1 and V is TRBV7-2; 9 positions agree with TRBD2. The CDR3 covers 15 residues. The germline gives CDR1 SGHTA, CDR2 FQGNSA. Unmatched junction bases numbered 11, after V lost 5 bases and J lost 9 bases. The CDR3 loop reads CASSAGGGRALEQFF. The CDR3 DNA sequence: TGTGCCAGCAGCGCCGGGGGCGGGAGGGCCCTTGAGCAGTTCTTC.

This clone showed up just once. The chain combines TRBV21-1 with TRBJ1-1; no check of the table's D call, TRBD1, against the DNA was made. TRBV21-1 is a pseudogene locus. This CDR3 spans 18 amino acids. The CDR3 here is CASSKGRCRAGWYTEAFF. CDR3 coding DNA: TGTGCCAGCAGCAAGGGCCGCTGCAGGGCCGGGTGGTACACTGAAGCTTTCTTT.

Turning to this clone: A read error may produce the germline difference seen at one junction end. The chain uses TRBV5-1 and TRBJ1-2, with TRBD1 matching 7 bases. The CDR3 extends over 10 amino acids. Germline values: CDR1 SGHRS, CDR2 YFSETQ. This CDR3 reads CASSCRGQHF. The DNA of the CDR3 is TGCGCCAGCAGCTGTCGGGGACAGCACTTC.

This clone came up a few times. This chain connects TRBV6-5 to TRBJ1-1, with D possibly matching TRBD1 (6 bases). The CDR3 runs 15 residues. Between the trimmed V and J ends, which lost 2 bases and 3 bases, there was a span of 13 bases. Germline lookup yields CDR1 MNHEY and CDR2 SVGAGI. CDR3 in amino acids: CASSYRGARYTEAFF. Written as DNA, the CDR3 is TGTGCCAGCAGTTACCGGGGGGCTCGGTACACTGAAGCTTTCTTT.

The genes are TRBV7-3 and TRBJ2-1, with D maybe TRBD1 (5 bases). CDR1 SGHTA and CDR2 FQGTGA come from the germline V gene. CDR3 length equals 13 residues. Trimming stripped 3 bases from V and 5 bases from J, with 8 bases between. CDR3 residues: CASSFIGDNEQFF. Written as DNA, the CDR3 is TGTGCCAGCAGCTTTATAGGGGACAATGAGCAGTTCTTC.

V gene TRBV15 combines with J gene TRBJ2-7; 12 nucleotides match TRBD2. V trimming: 3 bases; J trimming: 2 bases; junction bases outside the gene matches: 2. Per the germline V gene, CDR1 is LNHNV and CDR2 is YYDKDF (reference sequence). The length of the CDR3 is 15 residues. Here the CDR3 DNA reads TGTGCCACCAGCAGCGGACTAGCGGGACCCTACGAGCAGTACTTC. Residues: CATSSGLAGPYEQYF.

The chain carries TRBV30 and TRBJ2-3; no definite D call. V lost 2 bases and J 2 bases, leaving 5 bases between the germline ends. The CDR3 runs to 12 residues. The germline V gene encodes CDR1 GTSNPN and CDR2 SVGIG (reference sequence). The CDR3 DNA follows: TGTGCCTGGAGTCAAATCACAGATACGCAGTATTTT. Its translation is CAWSQITDTQYF.

The chain has TRBV7-9 and TRBJ1-1; tentative D call: TRBD1 (5 bases). V lost 2 bases and J 1 base, leaving 8 bases between the germline ends. Germline loops: CDR1 SEHNR, CDR2 FQNEAQ (reference sequence). The CDR3 has 14 residues. The CDR3: CASSLIQENTEAFF. The CDR3 region has the DNA TGTGCCAGCAGCTTAATACAGGAGAACACTGAAGCTTTCTTT.